This T cell receptor (beta chain) emerged from a study of T cell responses to AZD1222 COVID-19 vaccine. TCRdb's table, derived via immunoSEQ multiplex PCR, lists solely in-frame clones and lacks some. In the table there are about 150,000 clones, approximately 87% of which are singletons. V was shortened by 3 bases and J by 8 bases, with 11 bases between the two germline ends. This CDR3 has 14 amino acids. CDR1 and CDR2 from the germline V gene are MGHDK and SYGVNS. The chain employs TRBV25-1 and TRBJ2-6; D assignment may be TRBD1 or TRBD2 (6 bases each). The sample consisted of peripheral blood, taken 28 days after the second AZD1222 dose. This TCR derives from an adult who received the AZD1222 COVID-19 vaccine. The CDR3: CASSEGGWSNVLTF. CDR3 sequence (DNA): TGTGCCAGCAGTGAGGGGGGCTGGTCCAACGTCCTGACTTTC.